The 24 T cell receptor beta chains given below trace back to one sample, sequenced in a study of response to subunit inactivated influenza vaccine. TCRdb recomputed calls from the RT-PCR reads with MiXCR, one row per CDR3 protein. The table records hundreds of thousands of distinct CDR3 sequences, around 13% of them present only once. The material was PBMCs from blood, obtained around 14 days before vaccination. The receptors shown here come from a man in his fifties or sixties who received an inactivated influenza vaccine.

This clonotype was counted between two and nine times. The chain recombines TRBV10-3 with TRBJ1-3; no definite D call. The CDR3 runs to 15 residues. Germline lookup yields CDR1 ENHRY and CDR2 SYGVKD. The ends were cut back, 3 bases at V and 0 bases at J, with 9 bases in the middle. CDR3 residues: CAISEGQHSGNTIYF. As DNA, the CDR3 is TGTGCCATCAGTGAAGGTCAGCACTCTGGAAACACCATATATTTT.

Concerning this clonotype itself: A junction boundary mismatches the germline segment, possibly from a read error. The rearrangement joins TRBV6-2 or TRBV6-3 to TRBJ1-1; D call uncertain. The CDR3 totals 13 residues. Germline CDR1 MNHEY, CDR2 SVGEGT. In nucleotides, the CDR3 is TGTGCCAGCAAGCTGGTGGGAAACACTGAAGATTTCTTT. Encoded protein: CASKLVGNTEDFF.

At least ten counts were recorded for this clonotype. The gene calls are TRBV29-1 and TRBJ2-3; weak D call: TRBD2 (6 bases). With 6 bases removed from V and 3 bases from J, the gap between germline ends came to 7 bases. The CDR3 contains 11 residues. CDR1 is SQVTM, CDR2 ANQGSEA, per germline. The CDR3 DNA sequence: TGCAGCGTCCGGGGGACAGATACGCAGTATTTT. As protein: CSVRGTDTQYF.

This clonotype showed up just a few times. The chain joins TRBV12-3 or TRBV12-4 to TRBJ2-2, with D hard to call. The CDR3 spans 15 residues. The ends were cut back, 7 bases at V and 5 bases at J, with 17 bases in the middle. CDR3 protein: CASTQVGRSTGELFF. The CDR3 bases are TGTGCCAGCACCCAGGTGGGCAGGAGTACCGGGGAGCTGTTTTTT.

This clonotype was observed a handful of times. This chain joins TRBV20-1 and TRBJ2-2, with D unresolved. The CDR3 totals 13 residues. Per the germline V gene, CDR1 is DFQATT and CDR2 is SNEGSKA (reference sequence). V gave up 0 bases and J gave up 4 bases, with 6 bases separating them. The CDR3 here is CSARETGTGELFF. As DNA, the CDR3 is TGCAGTGCTAGAGAAACGGGCACCGGGGAGCTGTTTTTT.

V usage is TRBV20-1 and J usage is TRBJ1-1; D not certain. Trimming took off 4 bases at V and 1 base at J, with 10 bases between the two ends. This CDR3 has 13 amino acids. Germline V gives CDR1 DFQATT, CDR2 SNEGSKA (reference sequence). CDR3 in DNA: TGCAGTGCTAATTTGTTGGGGAACACTGAAGCTTTCTTT. This gives the protein CSANLLGNTEAFF.

This clonotype was observed once. The chain joins TRBV5-1 to TRBJ2-5, with TRBD2 matching 9 bases. V was pared by 6 bases and J by 2 bases, with 5 bases of the junction left unmatched. Germline CDR1 SGHRS, CDR2 YFSETQ. The CDR3 covers 14 residues. This chain's CDR3 is CASTPTSGQETQYF. The CDR3 DNA is TGCGCCAGCACCCCGACTAGCGGTCAAGAGACCCAGTACTTC.

In its sample, this clonotype was seen many times. This chain connects TRBV5-1 to TRBJ2-1; 10 nucleotides align to TRBD2. After removal of 0 bases from V and 7 bases from J, the junction contained 10 bases not matched to a gene. In germline, CDR1 is SGHRS, CDR2 YFSETQ. CDR3 length equals 17 residues. The CDR3 protein is CASSLASSGRAFNEQFF. The CDR3 DNA follows: TGCGCCAGCAGCTTGGCCTCCAGCGGGAGGGCTTTTAATGAGCAGTTCTTC.

The chain carries TRBV28 and TRBJ2-5; 11 positions agree with TRBD1. Germline trimming cut 3 bases from V and 4 bases from J; bases unmatched to any gene: 4. The CDR3 spans 15 residues. CDR1 MDHEN and CDR2 SYDVKM come from the germline V gene. CDR3 loop: CASSFMGTGGETQYF. The CDR3 DNA follows: TGTGCCAGCAGTTTTATGGGGACAGGGGGAGAGACCCAGTACTTC.

V usage is TRBV29-1 and J usage is TRBJ1-4; no clear D gene. The germline gives CDR1 SQVTM, CDR2 ANQGSEA. V was clipped by 6 bases and J by 4 bases, with 15 bases between them. This CDR3 is built from 14 residues. The CDR3: CSVSDATSNEKLFF. In DNA, the CDR3 is TGCAGCGTCAGCGACGCAACCAGTAATGAAAAACTGTTTTTT. Filled out from reference TRBV29-1 and TRBJ1-4, the complete variable domain reads SAVISQKPSRDICQRGTSLTIQCQVDSQVTMMFWYRQQPGQSLTLIATANQGSEATYESGFVIDKFPISRPNLTFSTLTVSNMSPEDSSIYLCSVSDATSNEKLFFGSGTQLSVL.

This clonotype occurred once. It may be a read error: a sequence one base away is much more abundant. The chain couples TRBV7-9 to TRBJ2-3; D possibly corresponds to TRBD1 (5 bases). The length of the CDR3 is 15 residues. The germline V gene encodes CDR1 SEHNR and CDR2 FQNEAQ (reference sequence). V lost 1 base to trimming and J lost 4 bases, with 12 bases between them. CDR3 region: CASSLGQGSADTQYF. In nucleotides, the CDR3 is TGTGCCAGCAGCTTAGGGCAGGGATCAGCAGATACGCAGTATTTT.

In its sample, this clonotype was seen a few times. Here the CDR3 DNA reads TGCAGTGCTAGAGACATCTACGAGCAGTACTTC. It yields the protein CSARDIYEQYF. The genes are TRBV20-1 and TRBJ2-7; D remains unclear. Germline V gives CDR1 DFQATT, CDR2 SNEGSKA (reference sequence). V was clipped by 0 bases and J by 3 bases, with 3 bases between them. CDR3 length: 11 amino acids.

J is TRBJ1-1 and V is TRBV12-3 or TRBV12-4, with D possibly TRBD1 on 5 matching bases. This CDR3 is built from 12 residues. V dropped 7 bases and J dropped 6 bases, with 12 bases sitting between them. Written as DNA, the CDR3 is TGTGCCAGCACCGGGACGAGTGCTGAAGCTTTCTTT. Its translation is CASTGTSAEAFF.

This chain uses TRBV20-1 with TRBJ2-7; D possibly corresponds to TRBD2 (6 bases). CDR1 is DFQATT, CDR2 SNEGSKA, per germline (reference sequence). The ends were cut back, 5 bases at V and 1 base at J, with 18 bases in the middle. The CDR3 is 15 residues long. DNA of the CDR3: TGCAGTGCTGAGGGGCCAGCGGGCCATTCCTACGAGCAGTACTTC. Encoded protein: CSAEGPAGHSYEQYF.

This clonotype has a handful of counts. This sequence joins TRBV20-1 and TRBJ2-2; TRBD1 is a possible D gene (6 bases). Trimming shortened V by 6 bases and J by 7 bases, and 15 bases separated the two germline ends. There are 13 residues in the CDR3. Germline V lookup: CDR1 DFQATT, CDR2 SNEGSKA (reference sequence). In DNA form, the CDR3 reads TGCAGTGCCGTCACAACAGGGATCGGGGAGCTGTTTTTT. Amino acids: CSAVTTGIGELFF.

This clonotype appeared a few times. The chain links TRBV20-1 to TRBJ1-2, with D possibly TRBD1 on 5 matching bases. This CDR3 is built from 12 residues. The germline V gene has CDR1 DFQATT and CDR2 SNEGSKA (reference sequence). V shed 3 bases and J shed 7 bases, with 12 bases lying between them. CDR3 sequence (DNA): TGCAGTGCTAGTAGTGGAGGGGCTGGCTACACCTTC. The encoded protein is CSASSGGAGYTF.

The chain is built from TRBV29-1 and TRBJ2-7; no definite D call. V gave up 2 bases and J gave up 5 bases, with 10 bases separating them. CDR1 and CDR2 (germline): SQVTM, ANQGSEA. This CDR3 is built from 12 residues. Here the CDR3 reads CSVEQSLHEQYF. For the CDR3, the DNA is TGCAGCGTTGAACAGAGTCTGCACGAGCAGTACTTC.

V gene TRBV6-1 combines with J gene TRBJ1-2; 12 bases are shared with TRBD1. Germline V gene data show CDR1 as MNHNS and CDR2 as SASEGT. V gave up 6 bases and J gave up 6 bases; unmatched junction bases: 8. The CDR3 loop spans 15 amino acids. The CDR3 region is CASSTRDRGLDGYTF. CDR3 in DNA: TGTGCCAGCAGCACCCGGGACAGGGGGCTTGATGGCTACACCTTC.

This chain uses TRBV5-1 with TRBJ2-7, with D unclear. V gave up 4 bases and J gave up 2 bases, with 13 bases separating them. Germline V lookup: CDR1 SGHRS, CDR2 YFSETQ. The CDR3 contains 14 residues. The CDR3 reads CASSAVSAAYEQYF. The CDR3 DNA sequence: TGCGCCAGCAGCGCCGTTTCGGCGGCCTACGAGCAGTACTTC.

The CDR3 spells CASSLTGLNREAFF. In DNA form, the CDR3 reads TGTGCCAGCAGTTTAACAGGCCTTAACCGTGAAGCTTTCTTT. J is TRBJ1-1 and V is TRBV27, with D maybe TRBD1 (5 bases). Trimming stripped 2 bases from V and 7 bases from J, with 14 bases between. Germline V gene data show CDR1 as MNHEY and CDR2 as SMNVEV (reference sequence). The CDR3 totals 14 residues.

This clonotype has only a few counts. The rearrangement links TRBV6-2 or TRBV6-3 to TRBJ2-1; no reliable D call. The CDR3 has 14 amino acids. Germline assignment: CDR1 MNHEY and CDR2 SVGEGT. The V end was cut by 2 bases, the J end by 5 bases, with 10 bases between. DNA for the CDR3: TGTGCCAGCAGTTACGCGGCTACTCACAATGAGCAGTTCTTC. It specifies CASSYAATHNEQFF.

The chain joins TRBV11-2 to TRBJ2-1; 7 nucleotides align to TRBD2. This CDR3 is 15 amino acids long. The V and J ends lost 2 bases and 8 bases, in that order; junction bases with no gene match: 9. Per germline, CDR1 SGHAT and CDR2 FQNNGV. CDR3 sequence: CASSLFGGRIDEQFF. In DNA, the CDR3 is TGTGCCAGCAGCTTATTTGGCGGGAGAATCGATGAGCAGTTCTTC.

The rearrangement joins TRBV12-3 or TRBV12-4 to TRBJ2-1, with 11 bases matching TRBD2. The junction had 8 bases not matched to a gene; V was cut back by 7 bases and J by 6 bases. This CDR3 contains 15 residues. The CDR3 DNA reads TGTGCCAGCACCCTGCTAGCGGGGGGAGTCAATGAGCAGTTCTTC. This codes for CASTLLAGGVNEQFF.

The rearrangement uses TRBV2 and TRBJ2-3; no clear D gene. The CDR3 is 14 amino acids. Germline loops: CDR1 SNHLY, CDR2 FYNNEI. The ends were cut back, 10 bases at V and 4 bases at J, with 18 bases in the middle. In DNA, the CDR3 is TGTGCCACCCACCCGGGCCGCCTAGCAGATACGCAGTATTTT. The encoded protein is CATHPGRLADTQYF.